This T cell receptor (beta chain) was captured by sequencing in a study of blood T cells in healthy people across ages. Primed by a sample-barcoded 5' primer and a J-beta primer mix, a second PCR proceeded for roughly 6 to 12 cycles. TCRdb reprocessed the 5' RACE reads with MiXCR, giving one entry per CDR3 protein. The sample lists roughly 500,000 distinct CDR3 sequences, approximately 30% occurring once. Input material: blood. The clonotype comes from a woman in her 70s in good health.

The CDR3 here is CASSLERPHYHNEQFF. The CDR3 DNA reads TGCGCCAGCAGCTTGGAGAGGCCCCACTACCACAATGAGCAGTTCTTC. The genes are TRBV5-1 and TRBJ2-1, with D unclear. The CDR3 covers 16 residues. CDR1 and CDR2 from the germline V gene are SGHRS and YFSETQ. V was cut by 0 bases and J by 5 bases, with 15 bases left in between.